This T cell receptor (beta chain) was sequenced for a study of PD-L1 blockade in urothelial cancer (dated by TCRdb to the late 2010s). With respect to the entire study: Therapy was started around 2014 for all patients, and atezolizumab 1,200 mg was administered intravenously every 3 weeks. About 90% of the roughly 29 patients were identified as males with urothelial cancer of bladder origin, and a prior smoking history was reported by 18 of 29 patients. Patients had an ECOG performance status of 0 or 1 and had received between 0 and 3 prior chemotherapy regimens. Blood samples were analyzed at two time points: 3 weeks after treatment start (second dose) and 6 weeks after treatment start. Blood samples yielded a median of about 150,000 T cells and more than 80,000 unique TCRs, with median clonality 0.080. The study, an exploratory multi-omic analysis, examined somatic, immune and clinical correlates of response to PD-L1 blockade with atezolizumab in urothelial cancer. Pretreatment tumor samples, along with matched peripheral blood collected serially before and after atezolizumab treatment, underwent TCR sequencing. Durable clinical benefit was defined as progression-free survival longer than 6 months, and TCR features were also tested against progression-free and overall survival. Whole exome sequencing and RNA sequencing of pretreatment tumors were performed alongside TCR sequencing in the same patients. Durable clinical benefit was achieved by nine patients and was not achieved by 20 patients. Around 29 patients had pretreatment blood TCR-seq, some 25 had at least one posttreatment blood collection, and some 25 had tumor TCR-seq. Here is what the overall study found, with its caveats: At 3 weeks after the start of treatment, tumor-associated TCR clones in peripheral blood had expanded more in patients with durable benefit (n ≈ 20, p = 0.022). Improved progression-free and overall survival was associated with having pretreatment peripheral blood TCR clonality below the median. Because the sample size was small (n of about 29) and many exploratory analyses were performed, the results are intended to be hypothesis-generating.

The cysteine opens and the phenylalanine closes a CDR3 of 15 amino acids. Solely the CDR3 DNA is kept, with 45 bases framed from the first base. The germline V gene gives CDR1 as MDHEN and CDR2 as SYDVKM. V lost 1 base and J lost 2 bases; the stretch between them is 10 bases long. A total of 25 to 35 patients with locally advanced or metastatic urothelial carcinoma, treated at Memorial Sloan Kettering on a trial protocol, made up the cohort. Peripheral blood mononuclear cells were collected pretreatment and during treatment, at between 1 and 8 total time points per patient. The Qiagen DNeasy Blood extraction kit was used to purify genomic DNA from total PBMCs and from tumor samples. PBMCs were collected pretreatment and during treatment, and were isolated and stored as previously described. As regards this clone: Its antigen remains undetermined. Base qualities were left out, and no much larger clone turns up one base away.

Each PCR received spiked-in synthetic TCR analog templates so that absolute template abundance could be estimated from read counts. TCRbeta CDR3 regions were amplified from genomic DNA with bias-controlled V and J gene primers using the immunoSEQ assay. Rearranged TCRbeta segments were sequenced at approximately 20X coverage. Concerning the study's data processing: Sequencing errors were corrected by clustering, and CDR3s were annotated against IMGT so that V, D and J genes could be assigned. Downstream analyses used only productive TCRbeta rearrangements, leaving out any out-of-frame or stop-codon sequences. Clonality was calculated as one minus the Shannon entropy normalized by the log of the number of unique productive sequences. Fisher's exact test with Benjamini-Hochberg correction, at a threshold of adjusted p below 0.01, was used to find clones that differed between time points or between blood and tumor. TCRdb mirrors the immuneACCESS table, restricted to in-frame sequences. Some clones are absent from its copies; in checked studies, under half trace to an unresolved V gene, and the reason for the others is unknown. The D gene and trimming were derived from the DNA, and the V and J assignments and clone size from that table. The sample table records 60,000 to 85,000 clones; roughly 87% of these occur just once. The ten most abundant clones make up 4.5% to 7% of the sample.

This sequence uses TRBV28 and TRBJ2-3; the D gene is perhaps TRBD2, from 5 matching bases. This TCR derives from a woman in her 70s with urothelial cancer. Sequenced here: PBMCs, sampled around atezolizumab (anti-PD-L1) treatment. In nucleotide form, the sequence is TGTGCCAGCAGTTTATCACCGGGGAACACAGATACGCAGTATTTT. This translates into CASSLSPGNTDTQYF.